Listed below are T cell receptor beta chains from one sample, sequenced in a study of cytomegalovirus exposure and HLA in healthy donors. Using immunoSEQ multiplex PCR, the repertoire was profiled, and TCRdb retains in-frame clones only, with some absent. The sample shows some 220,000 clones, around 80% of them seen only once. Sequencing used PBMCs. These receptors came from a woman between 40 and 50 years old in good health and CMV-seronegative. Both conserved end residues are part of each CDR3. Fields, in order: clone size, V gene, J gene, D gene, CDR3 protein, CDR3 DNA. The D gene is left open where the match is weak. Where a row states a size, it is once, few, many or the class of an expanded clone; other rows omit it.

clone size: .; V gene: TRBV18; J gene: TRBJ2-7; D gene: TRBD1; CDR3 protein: CASSPRGQDNEQYF; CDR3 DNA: TGTGCCAGCTCACCACGAGGACAGGATAACGAGCAGTACTTC
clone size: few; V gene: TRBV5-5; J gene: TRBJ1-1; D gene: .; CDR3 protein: CASSPDNQNTEAFF; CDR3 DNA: TGTGCCAGCAGCCCAGATAATCAGAACACTGAAGCTTTCTTT
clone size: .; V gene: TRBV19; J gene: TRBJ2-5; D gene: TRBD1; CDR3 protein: CASSWIRDRGEETQYF; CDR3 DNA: TGTGCCAGTAGTTGGATCCGGGACAGGGGAGAAGAGACCCAGTACTTC
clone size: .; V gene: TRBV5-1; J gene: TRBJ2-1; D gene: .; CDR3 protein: CASSWTGKERYNEQFF; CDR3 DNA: TGCGCCAGCAGCTGGACCGGGAAGGAGCGCTACAATGAGCAGTTCTTC
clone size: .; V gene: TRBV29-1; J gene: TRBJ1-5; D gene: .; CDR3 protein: CSVAEGVGQPQHF; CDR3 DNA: TGCAGCGTCGCAGAAGGGGTTGGTCAGCCCCAGCATTTT
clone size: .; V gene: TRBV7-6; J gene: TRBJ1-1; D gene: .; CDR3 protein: CASSLTPGNTEAFF; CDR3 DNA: TGTGCCAGCAGCTTAACTCCGGGTAACACTGAAGCTTTCTTT
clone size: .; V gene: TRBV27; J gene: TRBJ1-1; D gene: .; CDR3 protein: CASSLVAGEGLNTEAFF; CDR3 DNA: TGTGCCAGCAGTTTAGTGGCAGGGGAGGGTTTAAACACTGAAGCTTTCTTT
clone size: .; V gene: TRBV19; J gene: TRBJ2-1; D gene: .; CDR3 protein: CASSIASLGNEQFF; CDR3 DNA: TGTGCCAGTAGTATAGCCTCCCTCGGCAATGAGCAGTTCTTC
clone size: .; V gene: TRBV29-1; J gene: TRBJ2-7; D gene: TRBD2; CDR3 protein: CSVEQVGEGSFYEQYF; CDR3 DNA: TGCAGCGTTGAACAAGTTGGGGAGGGGTCCTTCTACGAGCAGTACTTC
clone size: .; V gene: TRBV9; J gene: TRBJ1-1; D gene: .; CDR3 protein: CASSVGGSDNTEAFF; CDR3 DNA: TGTGCCAGCAGCGTGGGAGGCTCCGATAACACTGAAGCTTTCTTT
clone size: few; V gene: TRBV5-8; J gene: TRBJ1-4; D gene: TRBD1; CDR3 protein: CASSLDHRGGEKLFF; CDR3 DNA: TGTGCCAGCAGCTTGGATCACAGGGGGGGAGAAAAACTGTTTTTT
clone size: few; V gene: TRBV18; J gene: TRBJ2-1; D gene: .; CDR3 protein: CASSGTTGYNEQFF; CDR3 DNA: TGTGCCAGCTCAGGAACGACAGGCTACAATGAGCAGTTCTTC
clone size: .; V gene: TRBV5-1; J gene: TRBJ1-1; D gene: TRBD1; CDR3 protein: CASSNGQGGTEAFF; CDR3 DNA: TGCGCCAGCAGCAACGGACAGGGTGGCACTGAAGCTTTCTTT
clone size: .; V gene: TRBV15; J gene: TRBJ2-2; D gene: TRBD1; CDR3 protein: CATSRDFGQGASGELFF; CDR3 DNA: TGTGCCACCAGCAGAGATTTCGGGCAGGGGGCGAGTGGGGAGCTGTTTTTT
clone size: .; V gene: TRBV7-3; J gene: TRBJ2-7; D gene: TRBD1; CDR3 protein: CASSPQGQGTYEQYF; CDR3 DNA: TGTGCCAGCAGCCCACAGGGACAGGGGACCTACGAGCAGTACTTC
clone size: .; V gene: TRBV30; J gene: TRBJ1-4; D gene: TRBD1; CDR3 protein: CAWSSRTGLSSTNEKLFF; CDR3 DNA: TGTGCCTGGAGCTCTCGGACAGGCCTTTCCTCAACTAATGAAAAACTGTTTTTT
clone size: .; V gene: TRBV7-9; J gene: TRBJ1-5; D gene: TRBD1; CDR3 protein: CSSSPDRVRQPQHF; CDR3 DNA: TGTTCCAGCAGCCCAGACAGGGTTCGTCAGCCCCAGCATTTT
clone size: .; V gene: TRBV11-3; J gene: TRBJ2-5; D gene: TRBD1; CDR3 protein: CASSATNRGRLTQYF; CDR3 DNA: TGTGCCAGCAGCGCAACTAACAGGGGGCGATTGACCCAGTACTTC
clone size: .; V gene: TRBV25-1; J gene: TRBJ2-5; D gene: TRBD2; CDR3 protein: CASSVTSGGETQYF; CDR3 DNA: TGTGCCAGCAGTGTGACTAGCGGTGGGGAGACCCAGTACTTC
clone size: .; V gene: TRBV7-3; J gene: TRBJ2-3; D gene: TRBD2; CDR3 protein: CASSLGGARDTQYF; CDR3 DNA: TGTGCCAGCAGCCTCGGGGGGGCGAGAGATACGCAGTATTTT
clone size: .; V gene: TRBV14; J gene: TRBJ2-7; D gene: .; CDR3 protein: CASSQDRGTGYEQYF; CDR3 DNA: TGTGCCAGCAGCCAAGATCGGGGGACGGGATACGAGCAGTACTTC
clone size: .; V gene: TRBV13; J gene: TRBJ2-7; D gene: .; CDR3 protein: CASSSRDLPYEQYF; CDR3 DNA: TGTGCCAGCAGCAGCCGGGACTTACCCTACGAGCAGTACTTC
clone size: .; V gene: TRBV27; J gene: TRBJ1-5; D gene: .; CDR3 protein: CASSSYREYQPQHF; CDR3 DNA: TGTGCCAGCAGTAGCTACAGGGAGTACCAGCCCCAGCATTTT
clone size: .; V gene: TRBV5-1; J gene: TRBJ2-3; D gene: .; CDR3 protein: CASSYDSDTDTQYF; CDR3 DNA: TGCGCCAGCAGCTATGACAGTGACACAGATACGCAGTATTTT
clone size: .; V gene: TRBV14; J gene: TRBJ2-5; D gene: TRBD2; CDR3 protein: CASSQRGAETQYF; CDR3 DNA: TGTGCCAGCAGCCAGCGGGGGGCTGAGACCCAGTACTTC
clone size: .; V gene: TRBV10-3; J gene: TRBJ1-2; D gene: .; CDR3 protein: CAISGRGISASYGYTF; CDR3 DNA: TGTGCCATCAGTGGTCGAGGGATCTCAGCTTCCTATGGCTACACCTTC